A single sample gave rise to the 9 T cell receptor beta chains below, sequenced in a study of cytomegalovirus exposure and HLA in healthy donors. Primers included in the PCR were 60 Vbeta and 13 Jbeta primers. Sequenced by immunoSEQ multiplex PCR; TCRdb stores in-frame clones only, minus some. The table shows 170,000 or so clones, with over 75% occurring only once. The sample comprised PBMCs. The receptors were gathered from a woman aged 25 to 39 in good health and CMV-seronegative.

This clone was recorded a few times. The chain joins TRBV19 to TRBJ1-1; the D is unclear. From germline, CDR1 is LNHDA and CDR2 SQIVND (reference sequence). V lost 9 bases, J lost 6 bases, and 14 bases lay in between. This CDR3 comprises 12 residues. The CDR3 loop reads CASVGRIPEAFF. CDR3 sequence (DNA): TGTGCCAGCGTCGGGAGGATCCCTGAAGCTTTCTTT.

The chain employs TRBV7-2 and TRBJ1-6; TRBD1 matches 9 bases. CDR3 size: 16 residues. After removal of 2 bases from V and 7 bases from J, the junction contained 6 bases not matched to a gene. Germline V gene data show CDR1 as SGHTA and CDR2 as FQGNSA. CDR3: CASSLTSDRGNSPLHF. The CDR3, as DNA: TGTGCCAGCAGCTTAACATCGGACAGGGGAAATTCACCCCTCCACTTT.

Only a few counts were recorded for this clone. This chain uses TRBV6-8 with TRBJ2-7; 8 nucleotides line up with TRBD1. V was clipped by 4 bases and J by 0 bases; unmatched bases: 5. CDR3 length: 15 residues. The germline gives CDR1 MNHGY, CDR2 SAAAGT. The CDR3 here is CASSSRDRSSYEQYF. The CDR3 DNA follows: TGTGCCAGCAGTTCCCGGGACAGGAGCTCCTACGAGCAGTACTTC.

In this sample, this clone turned up once. The chain carries TRBV5-6 and TRBJ2-1; the D gene is possibly TRBD1 (6 bases). Trimming cost V 2 bases and J 7 bases, with 7 bases left between them. The CDR3 has 12 amino acids. Looked up from germline, CDR1 is SGHDT and CDR2 is YYEEEE. The CDR3 here is CASSLGGNEQFF. The CDR3 nucleotides read TGTGCCAGCAGCTTAGGGGGTAATGAGCAGTTCTTC.

In DNA form, the CDR3 reads TGTGCCAGCACCTTCCCTCTAGTGATGGACACGTCCGGCTACACCTTC. Amino acid sequence: CASTFPLVMDTSGYTF. The chain uses TRBV7-2 and TRBJ1-2, with D maybe TRBD1 (5 bases). The CDR3 length is 16 residues. Germline V gene data show CDR1 as SGHTA and CDR2 as FQGNSA. V was pared by 7 bases and J by 8 bases, with 26 bases between.

The V gene is TRBV5-1, the J gene TRBJ2-5; D unresolved. V lost 4 bases and J 4 bases, leaving 14 bases between the germline ends. Germline V gene lookup returns CDR1 SGHRS and CDR2 YFSETQ. The CDR3 length is 14 residues. The CDR3 reads CASSQNSLPETQYF. The CDR3 DNA sequence: TGCGCCAGCAGCCAGAACAGTCTCCCAGAGACCCAGTACTTC.

This clone has only a few counts. V is TRBV5-1 and J is TRBJ1-4; D is unresolved. V was cut by 0 bases and J by 8 bases, with 11 bases left in between. CDR1 and CDR2 from the germline V gene are SGHRS and YFSETQ. The CDR3 has 14 amino acids. The CDR3 DNA reads TGCGCCAGCAGCTTGGTTGGAGGGCCGGAAAAACTGTTTTTT. It codes for CASSLVGGPEKLFF.

The chain links TRBV9 to TRBJ1-2, with TRBD1 matching over 10 bases. The V gene's germline CDR1 is SGDLS and CDR2 YYNGEE. The CDR3 is 15 amino acids. V gave up 5 bases and J gave up 3 bases; unmatched junction bases: 7. CDR3 sequence reads: CASRSWGTGDYGYTF. CDR3 DNA: TGTGCCAGCAGGTCCTGGGGGACAGGGGACTATGGCTACACCTTC.

The chain is built from TRBV4-3 and TRBJ2-1; 15 bases map to TRBD2. The CDR3 covers 19 residues. V lost 0 bases to trimming and J lost 6 bases; unmatched junction nucleotides: 9. Germline values: CDR1 LGHNA, CDR2 YSLEER. Here the CDR3 reads CASSQDPRRTSGRGNEQFF. CDR3 sequence (DNA): TGCGCCAGCAGCCAAGATCCACGAAGGACTAGCGGGAGGGGCAATGAGCAGTTCTTC.